Below, 13 T cell receptor beta chains from the same sample are listed, as sequenced in a study of blood T cell repertoires in COVID-19. The data were produced by immunoSEQ multiplex PCR, yet TCRdb's version contains in-frame clones alone and is incomplete. The table includes approximately 450,000 clones, 75% to 90% detected once. The sequencing input was PBMCs or T cells enriched from blood (not recorded which). These receptors were collected from a man aged 30 to 39 who had recovered from COVID-19.

The chain links TRBV30 to TRBJ2-4; maybe TRBD1 (5 bases). Germline CDR1 reads GTSNPN; CDR2 reads SVGIG (reference sequence). V was clipped by 1 base and J by 6 bases, with 10 bases between them. The CDR3 has 13 amino acids. The CDR3, as DNA: TGTGCCTGGAGTGCCCAGGGTGGAAACATTCAGTACTTC. Translating gives CAWSAQGGNIQYF.

This chain connects TRBV19 to TRBJ2-3; 10 bases fit TRBD2. Germline CDR1 is LNHDA and CDR2 is SQIVND (reference sequence). With V trimmed by 5 bases and J by 2 bases, 10 bases remained unmatched. This CDR3 contains 17 residues. The CDR3 reads CASSPLGLAGVTDTQYF. Written as DNA, the CDR3 is TGTGCCAGTAGTCCCCTGGGGCTAGCGGGAGTCACAGATACGCAGTATTTT.

The V gene is TRBV2, the J gene TRBJ1-6; TRBD1 matches 7 bases. Germline V gene data show CDR1 as SNHLY and CDR2 as FYNNEI. V was pared by 9 bases and J by 8 bases, with 4 bases of the junction left unmatched. The CDR3 is 12 amino acids. Here the CDR3 reads CARRGTDSPLHF. As DNA, the CDR3 is TGTGCCAGACGGGGGACAGATTCACCCCTCCACTTT.

The V and J genes are TRBV6-5 and TRBJ1-5; D is unclear. The germline V gene has CDR1 MNHEY and CDR2 SVGAGI. The CDR3 length is 15 residues. V lost 0 bases, J lost 4 bases, and 10 bases lay in between. CDR3 sequence: CASSYSRRDNQPQHF. CDR3 DNA: TGTGCCAGCAGTTACTCGAGAAGAGATAATCAGCCCCAGCATTTT.

This clone was counted only a few times. The genes are TRBV6-5 and TRBJ1-6; D may be TRBD1 (6 bases). This CDR3 comprises 13 residues. V was shortened by 5 bases and J by 11 bases, with 13 bases between the two germline ends. CDR1 is MNHEY and CDR2 is SVGAGI in the germline V gene. CDR3 DNA sequence: TGTGCCAGCAGTCAACAGGGAGGGGCACCCCTCCACTTT. Translation: CASSQQGGAPLHF.

This clone occurred a few times. V gene TRBV4-2 combines with J gene TRBJ1-4, with TRBD1 matching 7 bases. This CDR3 comprises 18 residues. Germline V lookup: CDR1 LGHNA, CDR2 YNFKEQ. Losses at the gene ends were 3 bases for V and 5 bases for J; bases not matched to a gene: 15. DNA for the CDR3: TGTGCCAGCAGCCAGTTAGGGACAGCGGCCATAGAAAATGAAAAACTGTTTTTT. The encoded protein is CASSQLGTAAIENEKLFF.

The V call is TRBV27, the J call TRBJ2-7; 10 nucleotides line up with TRBD2. Germline assignment: CDR1 MNHEY and CDR2 SMNVEV (reference sequence). CDR3 size: 15 residues. With 4 bases clipped from V and 6 bases from J, the junction kept 9 bases outside the gene matches. The CDR3 nucleotides are TGTGCCAGCAGTTCCAGGTATAGCGGGAGGACCGAGCAGTACTTC. Protein: CASSSRYSGRTEQYF.

This clone was seen once. The chain carries TRBV27 and TRBJ2-2; maybe TRBD1 (5 bases). Between the trimmed V and J ends, which lost 3 bases and 1 base, there was a span of 9 bases. This CDR3 is built from 15 residues. Germline values: CDR1 MNHEY, CDR2 SMNVEV (reference sequence). The CDR3 sequence is CASSFLTENTGELFF. In DNA form, the CDR3 reads TGTGCCAGCAGTTTTCTGACAGAGAACACCGGGGAGCTGTTTTTT.

This clone was seen a handful of times. The chain joins TRBV25-1 to TRBJ1-1; the D is unclear. Per the germline V gene, CDR1 is MGHDK and CDR2 is SYGVNS. V gave up 8 bases and J gave up 6 bases, with 13 bases separating them. The CDR3 is made up of 12 amino acids. The CDR3, as DNA: TGTGCCAGCGTTGGCGGGGTGGCTGAAGCTTTCTTT. Translation: CASVGGVAEAFF.

The chain is built from TRBV30 and TRBJ2-5; 10 nucleotides agree with TRBD2. Germline loops: CDR1 GTSNPN, CDR2 SVGIG (reference sequence). This CDR3 has 17 residues. V trimming: 2 bases; J trimming: 2 bases; junction bases outside the gene matches: 11. The chain's CDR3 is CAWSPDWGSGRQETQYF. In nucleotides, the CDR3 is TGTGCCTGGAGTCCCGACTGGGGTAGCGGGAGGCAAGAGACCCAGTACTTC.

The chain uses TRBV19 and TRBJ2-1; D perhaps matches TRBD2 (6 bases). From germline, CDR1 is LNHDA and CDR2 SQIVND (reference sequence). The V and J ends lost 0 bases and 4 bases respectively, with 13 bases between them. This CDR3 has 16 amino acids. The CDR3 spells CASSIEAGKLYNEQFF. The CDR3 DNA reads as TGTGCCAGTAGTATAGAGGCGGGAAAGTTATACAATGAGCAGTTCTTC.

This clone was picked up one time. The chain couples TRBV5-1 to TRBJ2-7; 9 nucleotides agree with TRBD1. Germline CDR1 SGHRS, CDR2 YFSETQ. With 6 bases clipped from V and 4 bases from J, the junction kept 8 bases outside the gene matches. The CDR3 covers 14 residues. DNA of the CDR3: TGCGCCAGCAAGGAGGGGACAGGGTTGTACGAGCAGTACTTC. Protein: CASKEGTGLYEQYF. The whole variable domain, filled in from reference TRBV5-1 and TRBJ2-7, reads KAGVTQTPRYLIKTRGQQVTLSCSPISGHRSVSWYQQTPGQGLQFLFEYFSETQRNKGNFPGRFSGRQFSNSRSEMNVSTLELGDSALYLCASKEGTGLYEQYFGPGTRLTVT.

A few counts support this clone. The V and J genes are TRBV28 and TRBJ2-3, with 8 bases identical to TRBD1. CDR1 and CDR2 (germline): MDHEN, SYDVKM. Trimming took 6 bases from V and 4 from J; bases not matched to a gene: 6. CDR3 length equals 14 residues. CDR3 DNA: TGTGCCAGCAGGGCGGACAGGGTGGCAGATACGCAGTATTTT. Residues: CASRADRVADTQYF. Full variable domain (missing parts from reference TRBV28 and TRBJ2-3): DVKVTQSSRYLVKRTGEKVFLECVQDMDHENMFWYRQDPGLGLRLIYFSYDVKMKEKGDIPEGYSVSREKKERFSLILESASTNQTSMYLCASRADRVADTQYFGPGTRLTVL.